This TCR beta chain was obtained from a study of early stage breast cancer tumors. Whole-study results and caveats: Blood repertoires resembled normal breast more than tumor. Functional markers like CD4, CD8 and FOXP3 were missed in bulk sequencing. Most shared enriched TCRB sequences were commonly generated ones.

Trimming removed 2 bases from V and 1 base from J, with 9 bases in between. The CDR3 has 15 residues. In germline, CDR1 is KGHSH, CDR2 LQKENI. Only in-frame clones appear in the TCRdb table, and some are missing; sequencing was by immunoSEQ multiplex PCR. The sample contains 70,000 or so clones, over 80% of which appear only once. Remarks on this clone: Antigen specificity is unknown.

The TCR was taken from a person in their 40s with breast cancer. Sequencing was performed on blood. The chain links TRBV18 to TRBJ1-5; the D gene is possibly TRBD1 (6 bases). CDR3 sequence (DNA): TGTGCCAGCTCACCAGGAGGGGGGAGCAATCAGCCCCAGCATTTT. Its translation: CASSPGGGSNQPQHF. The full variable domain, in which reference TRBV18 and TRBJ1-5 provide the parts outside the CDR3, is NAGVMQNPRHLVRRRGQEARLRCSPMKGHSHVYWYRQLPEEGLKFMVYLQKENIIDESGMPKERFSAEFPKEGPSILRIQQVVRGDSAAYFCASSPGGGSNQPQHFGDGTRLSIL.